The sequence of this T cell receptor (beta chain) was determined in a study of shared clonotypes between healthy human individuals. The germline gives CDR1 SGHVS, CDR2 FQNEAQ. The CDR3 is 17 residues long. The ends lost 1 base at V and 4 bases at J; junction bases unmatched: 8. In the case of this clone: The antigen is not known.

Study outcomes and limitations: How much donors shared clonotypes was expected to be affected by sequencing depth.

Sorted subsets were amplified in replicate PCRs using approximately 0.2 ug DNA, tens of thousands of T cell genomes. The data were produced by immunoSEQ multiplex PCR, yet TCRdb's version contains in-frame clones alone and is incomplete. The sample records about 600,000 clones, about 96% being singletons. The genes are TRBV7-8 and TRBJ1-5, with 9 nucleotides matching TRBD1. Material for sequencing was naive CD4+ T cells sorted from blood. As to subset: CD45RA+ positively selected. The clonotype originates from a woman aged 25 to 45 in good health. This CDR3 is CASSLGPGQGANQPQHF. CDR3 coding DNA: TGTGCCAGCAGCTTAGGGCCGGGACAGGGAGCAAATCAGCCCCAGCATTTT.